A single sample gave rise to the 12 T cell receptor beta chains below, sequenced in a study of T cell responses to AZD1222 COVID-19 vaccine. Sequencing used immunoSEQ multiplex PCR; TCRdb keeps in-frame clones, though not all of them. The sample lists under 200,000 clones, just over 90% seen once, with 1.5% in the top ten. The source was peripheral blood, collected on day 0 of AZD1222 vaccination. The receptors here all came from an adult in good health.

The CDR3 DNA reads as TGTGCCACCAGCAGAGATTCCACAGGGAGCGATGAGCAGTTCTTC. Translated, it gives CATSRDSTGSDEQFF. This chain joins TRBV15 and TRBJ2-1, with a possible D match to TRBD1 (6 bases). CDR3 size: 15 residues. Trimming took 0 bases from V and 8 from J, leaving 14 bases between them. Germline CDR1 LNHNV, CDR2 YYDKDF (reference sequence).

The chain links TRBV2 to TRBJ2-1; 8 nucleotides agree with TRBD2. V lost 5 bases and J lost 2; bases outside the gene matches: 17. Germline V gives CDR1 SNHLY, CDR2 FYNNEI. This CDR3 comprises 19 residues. The CDR3 spells CASSHPVLAGSRAYNEQFF. DNA for the CDR3: TGTGCCAGCAGTCACCCCGTGTTAGCGGGGTCTAGGGCCTACAATGAGCAGTTCTTC.

V usage is TRBV4-3 and J usage is TRBJ1-6; TRBD1 agrees at 9 bases. V was clipped by 1 base and J by 10 bases; unmatched bases: 8. Germline-derived CDR1 and CDR2 are LGHNA and YSLEER. The CDR3 has 16 amino acids. The CDR3 DNA reads TGCGCCAGCAGCCAAGTCCGGGGACAGGGTAGATCACCCCTCCACTTT. It is translated as CASSQVRGQGRSPLHF.

The chain recombines TRBV19 with TRBJ1-5; 8 bases are shared with TRBD1. This CDR3 has 15 residues. Germline CDR1 is LNHDA and CDR2 is SQIVND (reference sequence). The trim removed 8 bases at V and 1 base at J, leaving 7 bases unmatched. The CDR3 DNA reads as TGTGCCAGTGAGAGAAGACAGGGGAGCAATCAGCCCCAGCATTTT. Protein: CASERRQGSNQPQHF.

The chain combines TRBV18 with TRBJ1-4, with D tentatively TRBD1 (6 bases). CDR1 and CDR2 from the germline V gene are KGHSH and LQKENI. There are 16 residues in the CDR3. V dropped 4 bases and J dropped 7 bases, with 19 bases sitting between them. CDR3 amino acids: CASSRQNGGAGEKLFF. The DNA for the CDR3 is TGTGCCAGCTCACGTCAAAACGGGGGCGCAGGTGAAAAACTGTTTTTT.

The J gene is TRBJ2-5, the V gene TRBV9; TRBD2 agrees at 8 bases. Per the germline V gene, CDR1 is SGDLS and CDR2 is YYNGEE. This CDR3 has 15 residues. V was pared by 5 bases and J by 4 bases, with 10 bases of the junction left unmatched. CDR3 sequence (DNA): TGTGCCAGCAGTGGCCGACGGGGGGGCCCAGAGACCCAGTACTTC. It specifies CASSGRRGGPETQYF. The variable domain in full, completed from reference TRBV9 and TRBJ2-5, reads DSGVTQTPKHLITATGQRVTLRCSPRSGDLSVYWYQQSLDQGLQFLIQYYNGEERAKGNILERFSAQQFPDLHSELNLSSLELGDSALYFCASSGRRGGPETQYFGPGTRLLVL.

The rearrangement joins TRBV4-2 to TRBJ2-7; D call uncertain. V lost 0 bases to trimming and J lost 2 bases, with 8 bases between them. Per germline, CDR1 LGHNA and CDR2 YNFKEQ. This CDR3 contains 14 residues. CDR3 region: CASSQELRAYEQYF. Here the CDR3 DNA reads TGTGCCAGCAGCCAAGAATTAAGGGCCTACGAGCAGTACTTC.

The chain is built from TRBV6-4 and TRBJ2-1, with D tentatively TRBD2 (6 bases). CDR1 and CDR2 from the germline V gene are MRHNA and SNTAGT. V was trimmed by 2 bases and J by 3 bases, leaving 11 bases between them. There are 15 residues in the CDR3. The CDR3 nucleotides are TGTGCCAGCAGTGACACGGGGACTGACTACAATGAGCAGTTCTTC. Translated: CASSDTGTDYNEQFF.

The chain couples TRBV19 to TRBJ2-2, with 10 bases matching TRBD1. Germline V gene lookup returns CDR1 LNHDA and CDR2 SQIVND (reference sequence). The CDR3 is 17 residues long. The junction had 10 bases not matched to a gene; V was cut back by 6 bases and J by 3 bases. CDR3 nucleotide sequence: TGTGCCAGTAGCGCTCCTCCGGGACAGGGGTACACCGGGGAGCTGTTTTTT. Protein: CASSAPPGQGYTGELFF.

This clone was recorded only once. The chain couples TRBV18 to TRBJ1-1; D is possibly TRBD1 (5 bases). The CDR3 has 15 residues. From germline, CDR1 is KGHSH and CDR2 LQKENI. Trimming shortened V by 7 bases and J by 6 bases, and 21 bases separated the two germline ends. CDR3 loop: CASCNRPIGDSEAFF. CDR3 nucleotides: TGTGCCAGCTGTAACAGGCCGATCGGGGACTCTGAAGCTTTCTTT.

This clone was seen once. The chain carries TRBV4-1 and TRBJ1-2; 9 bases fit TRBD1. CDR3 length equals 15 residues. Germline CDR1 and CDR2: MGHRA and YSYEKL. The V segment lost 3 bases and the J segment 5 bases; nucleotides outside the gene matches: 7. CDR3 nucleotide sequence: TGCGCCAGCAGCCAGGGGGACAGGGATTTTTATGGCTACACCTTC. Encoded protein: CASSQGDRDFYGYTF.

V usage is TRBV5-1 and J usage is TRBJ2-3; possibly TRBD1 for D (6 bases). Germline V gives CDR1 SGHRS, CDR2 YFSETQ. V lost 4 bases and J 4 bases, leaving 13 bases between the germline ends. This CDR3 is built from 14 residues. CDR3 nucleotide sequence: TGCGCCAGCAGCGTTCAGGGGTCGTCAGATACGCAGTATTTT. Encoded protein: CASSVQGSSDTQYF.